A single sample gave rise to the 22 T cell receptor beta chains below, sequenced in a study of tumor-infiltrating lymphocytes in primary liver carcinoma. A primer matching the constant region was used to make TCR beta cDNA from 500 to 650 ng of total RNA. Amplification in three nested multiplex PCR rounds with slightly modified ARM-PCR gave rise to TCR beta libraries. Both of the initial two PCR rounds ran for 10 cycles and employed TRBV1-TRBV30 forward primers alongside a C-beta reverse primer. TCRdb reprocessed the multiplex PCR reads via MiXCR and lists one record per CDR3 protein. Counted here are some 320,000 distinct CDR3 sequences, approximately 65% occurring once; the ten biggest clones make up roughly 10%. RNA was extracted from whole blood without cell sorting, alongside germline DNA. Sequences were obtained from peripheral blood. The source is a man aged 35 to 55 with primary liver carcinoma and hepatitis B virus infection.

As concerns this clonotype: Without the conserved terminal phenylalanine or tryptophan, this CDR3 likely stems from a read error. This chain uses TRBV6-6 with TRBJ1-6; D is unclear. The CDR3 is 12 residues long. V lost 5 bases and J lost 14, with 13 bases in between. CDR1 and CDR2 from the germline V gene are MNHNY and SVGAGI (reference sequence). The DNA for the CDR3 is TGTGCCAGCAGTACCTCAAGCGTCACCCTCCACCTT. Translating gives CASSTSSVTLHL.

The V and J genes are TRBV7-8 and TRBJ2-3; 8 bases match TRBD2. Germline V CDR1 and CDR2: SGHVS, FQNEAQ. The CDR3 has 16 residues. V was clipped by 3 bases and J by 5 bases; unmatched bases: 10. The CDR3 DNA reads TGTGCCAGCAGCTTGGCCGGGGGGCTAGCGGGAGATACGCAGTATTTT. It encodes CASSLAGGLAGDTQYF.

Concerning this clonotype itself: This likely comes from a read error, as the CDR3 has no conserved phenylalanine or tryptophan at its end. This sequence joins TRBV5-1 and TRBJ2-7; 10 bases map to TRBD1. The V and J ends lost 4 bases and 2 bases, in that order; junction bases with no gene match: 3. Germline CDR1 and CDR2: SGHRS and YFSETQ. The CDR3 runs 14 residues. Written as DNA, the CDR3 is TGCGCCAGCAGCGAGGGACAGGGGCCCTACGAGCAGTACTAC. It yields the protein CASSEGQGPYEQYY.

This clonotype has only a few counts. V usage is TRBV12-3 or TRBV12-4 and J usage is TRBJ1-1, with unresolved D. The ends were cut back, 3 bases at V and 6 bases at J, with 11 bases in the middle. CDR3 length: 13 residues. The CDR3 bases are TGTGCCAGCAGTTTCACCGGAGTCGCTGAAGCTTTCTTT. Amino acids: CASSFTGVAEAFF.

In the case of this clonotype: A clone one base away is much larger, so this may be a read error. This chain joins TRBV29-1 and TRBJ1-1; weak D call: TRBD1 (5 bases). Germline-derived CDR1 and CDR2 are SQVTM and ANQGSEA. This CDR3 has 13 residues. CDR3 nucleotides: TGCAGCGTTCGCGGGACGCGGGACCCTGAAGCTTTATTT. This gives the protein CSVRGTRDPEALF.

Details on this clonotype: Since a much larger clone is just one base distant, this may be a read error. The rearrangement links TRBV6-2 or TRBV6-3 to TRBJ1-5, with a tentative D call TRBD1 (5 bases). The germline V and J ends were trimmed by 2 bases and 7 bases, with 15 bases remaining between them. The CDR3 covers 15 residues. Germline values: CDR1 MNHEY, CDR2 SVGEGT. The CDR3 reads CASSYGHRTQQPQHF. The CDR3 DNA reads TGTGCCAGCAGTTACGGGCACAGGACGCAACAGCCCCAGCATTTT.

The sample holds many counts of this clonotype. The chain is built from TRBV5-6 and TRBJ2-5, with TRBD1 identical over 8 bases. Per germline, CDR1 SGHDT and CDR2 YYEEEE. The length of the CDR3 is 14 residues. With V trimmed by 4 bases and J by 5 bases, 7 bases remained unmatched. CDR3 sequence: CASSRDRSMETQYF. As DNA, the CDR3 is TGTGCCAGCAGCCGGGACAGGTCGATGGAGACCCAGTACTTC.

In this sample, this clonotype turned up a few times. V is TRBV12-3 or TRBV12-4 and J is TRBJ1-2; tentatively, D is TRBD1 (5 bases). This CDR3 is 13 amino acids long. Trimming removed 5 bases from V and 5 bases from J, with 12 bases in between. CDR3 DNA: TGTGCCAGCAGTCCGGACATAATGTATGGCTACACCTTC. This translates into CASSPDIMYGYTF.

On this clonotype itself: A clone one base away is much larger, so this may be a read error. V gene TRBV6-6 combines with J gene TRBJ2-7; D is unclear. CDR1 and CDR2 (germline): MNHNY, SVGAGI (reference sequence). This CDR3 region has 16 residues. Between the trimmed V and J ends, which lost 0 bases and 2 bases, there was a span of 14 bases. The DNA for the CDR3 is TGTGCCAGCAGTTACTCGAGTACACAGCCGGCCTACGAGCAGTACTTC. This codes for CASSYSSTQPAYEQYF.

About this clonotype: This sequence may be a read error, since a much larger clone differs from it by one base. V is TRBV6-1 and J is TRBJ2-2; 14 bases map to TRBD2. Germline loops: CDR1 MNHNS, CDR2 SASEGT. CDR3 length: 15 residues. This CDR3 reads CAGRKGLAGAGELFF. CDR3 nucleotide sequence: TGTGCCGGCAGAAAGGGACTAGCGGGAGCCGGGGAGCTGTTTTTT.

Concerning this clonotype itself: Since a much larger clone is just one base distant, this may be a read error. The chain joins TRBV6-5 to TRBJ2-2; D is unresolved. There are 14 residues in the CDR3. Per germline, CDR1 MNHEY and CDR2 SVGAGI. CDR3 nucleotide sequence: TGTACCAGCAGCCTCTCCCCGAACACCGGGGAGCTGTTTTTT. This gives the protein CTSSLSPNTGELFF.

The table lists this clonotype with many counts. The genes are TRBV10-3 and TRBJ2-3; 7 positions match TRBD2. Germline V gene lookup returns CDR1 ENHRY and CDR2 SYGVKD. J was trimmed by 1 base and V by 8 bases; bases with no gene match: 9. This CDR3 is built from 15 residues. In DNA form, the CDR3 reads TGTGCCATCTCCGAGGGGCTAGCGGGCACAGATACGCAGTATTTT. Its protein is CAISEGLAGTDTQYF.

About this clonotype itself: One end of the junction is discordant with germline, which a read error may explain. The V and J genes are TRBV7-9 and TRBJ2-1; 7 bases match TRBD2. The CDR3 extends over 15 amino acids. Germline loops: CDR1 SEHNR, CDR2 FQNEAQ (reference sequence). The CDR3 region is CVSSLGGSTYNEQFF. CDR3 coding DNA: TGTGTCAGCAGCTTAGGCGGGAGTACCTACAATGAGCAGTTCTTC.

Details on this clonotype: This may be a read error: a much more frequent sequence differs by one nucleotide. The rearrangement joins TRBV6-2 or TRBV6-3 to TRBJ2-3; a possible D gene is TRBD2 (6 bases). The V and J ends lost 5 bases and 2 bases respectively, with 14 bases between them. Per the germline V gene, CDR1 is MNHEY and CDR2 is SVGEGT. The CDR3 contains 15 residues. CDR3 DNA sequence: TGTGCCAGCAGTAGACTAGTGGCAGTCACAGATACGCAGTATTTT. Residues: CASSRLVAVTDTQYF.

This clonotype was observed many times. The V and J genes are TRBV4-2 and TRBJ2-7, with 7 nucleotides matching TRBD2. The germline V gene has CDR1 LGHNA and CDR2 YNFKEQ. V gave up 2 bases and J gave up 0 bases; unmatched junction bases: 4. The CDR3 totals 15 residues. CDR3 region: CASSQSPGGSYEQYF. The CDR3 nucleotides are TGTGCCAGCAGCCAATCTCCGGGAGGCTCCTACGAGCAGTACTTC.

The chain combines TRBV30 with TRBJ2-7; D is undetermined. CDR1 GTSNPN and CDR2 SVGIG come from the germline V gene (reference sequence). The V end lost 3 bases, the J end lost 3 bases, and 12 bases lay between the germline ends. This CDR3 region has 13 residues. CDR3 bases: TGTGCCTGGAGGACCTGGATGAACTACGAGCAGTACTTC. This encodes CAWRTWMNYEQYF.

This clonotype was counted only a few times. The chain uses TRBV6-2 or TRBV6-3 and TRBJ2-1; 10 nucleotides agree with TRBD2. Germline-derived CDR1 and CDR2 are MNHEY and SVGEGT. This CDR3 has 13 amino acids. Unmatched junction bases numbered 4, after V lost 7 bases and J lost 7 bases. The CDR3, as DNA: TGTGCCAGCAAGCTAGCGGGAGAGAATGAGCAGTTCTTC. Its translation is CASKLAGENEQFF.

V and J are TRBV4-2 and TRBJ2-2; 12 positions match TRBD2. The CDR3 is made up of 19 amino acids. Germline loops: CDR1 LGHNA, CDR2 YNFKEQ. V shed 1 base and J 0 bases; nucleotides not matched to a gene: 6. The DNA for the CDR3 is TGTGCCAGCAGCCAAGCGCTAGCGGGAGGGTTAGCGAACACCGGGGAGCTGTTTTTT. This translates into CASSQALAGGLANTGELFF.

This clonotype has a single count. A much larger clone differs by one base, so this may be a read error. The V gene is TRBV29-1, the J gene TRBJ1-5; TRBD1 is a possible D gene (6 bases). The J call could be wrong; TRBJ2-3 is a better fit for the DNA end. CDR1 SQVTM and CDR2 ANQGSEA come from the germline V gene. The CDR3 loop spans 13 amino acids. CDR3 sequence: CSVVAGANQPQYF. Written as DNA, the CDR3 is TGCAGCGTGGTTGCAGGGGCTAATCAGCCCCAGTATTTT.

About this clonotype itself: With a much larger clone just one base away, this may be a read error. The genes are TRBV6-6 and TRBJ1-1; a weak D match, TRBD1 (5 bases). Germline CDR1 is MNHNY and CDR2 is SVGAGI (reference sequence). The CDR3 length is 14 residues. For the CDR3, the DNA is TGTGCCAGCAGTTACTTGACAGAGAACAGTGAAGCTTTCTTT. It codes for CASSYLTENSEAFF.

Points on this clonotype: Because it lacks the conserved phenylalanine or tryptophan at the end, this CDR3 is likely a read error. CDR3 sequence: CASSLISGRPTAYNEQFI. CDR3 nucleotide sequence: TGTGCCAGCAGTCTTATTAGCGGGAGGCCCACCGCCTACAATGAGCAGTTCATC. The V gene is TRBV11-1, the J gene TRBJ2-1, with 10 bases matching TRBD2. Germline CDR1 and CDR2: SGHAT and FQDESV (reference sequence). There are 18 residues in the CDR3. Losses at the gene ends were 6 bases for V and 2 bases for J; bases not matched to a gene: 13.

In its sample, this clonotype was seen a few times. A read error may explain this, as a much larger clone is one base away. The chain recombines TRBV6-6 with TRBJ1-2, with a weak D call TRBD1 (5 bases). Germline V gene sequence: CDR1 MNHNY, CDR2 SVGAGI (reference sequence). The CDR3 extends over 13 amino acids. DNA of the CDR3: TGTGCCAGCAGTTATATGGACAAAGGAGGCTGCACCTTC. Amino acids: CASSYMDKGGCTF.